Presented here are 21 T cell receptor beta chains from one specimen sequenced in a study of long-term antiretroviral therapy in people with HIV. It was version v3.0 of the immunoSEQ assay that was run at survey level. Sequencing used immunoSEQ multiplex PCR; TCRdb keeps in-frame clones, though not all of them. Of roughly 29,000 clones listed, approximately 95% are singletons. Sequencing used unsorted PBMCs, obtained 5.3 years after starting antiretroviral therapy. The receptors originated from a young man with HIV.

The chain joins TRBV5-4 to TRBJ1-2; D gene uncertain. CDR1 is SGHNT, CDR2 YYREEE, per germline (reference sequence). This CDR3 region has 12 residues. Trimming removed 3 bases from V and 2 bases from J, with 5 bases in between. The CDR3 DNA follows: TGTGCCAGCAGCTCCGACAACTATGGCTACACCTTC. This encodes CASSSDNYGYTF. Full variable domain (rest looked up from reference TRBV5-4 and TRBJ1-2): ETGVTQSPTHLIKTRGQQVTLRCSSQSGHNTVSWYQQALGQGPQFIFQYYREEENGRGNFPPRFSGLQFPNYSSELNVNALELDDSALYLCASSSDNYGYTFGSGTRLTVV.

The chain employs TRBV18 and TRBJ2-5; either TRBD1 or TRBD2 may fit D (5 bases each). Trimming removed 2 bases from V and 4 bases from J, with 5 bases in between. Germline CDR1 and CDR2: KGHSH and LQKENI. The CDR3 has 12 residues. CDR3 protein: CASSPGGETQYF. CDR3 DNA sequence: TGTGCCAGCTCACCAGGGGGAGAGACCCAGTACTTC.

This clone occurred a few times. This chain links TRBV4-1 with TRBJ1-4; no clear D gene. Trimming took 4 bases from V and 3 from J, leaving 12 bases between them. Germline CDR1 and CDR2: MGHRA and YSYEKL. This CDR3 is 15 amino acids long. Written as DNA, the CDR3 is TGCGCCAGCAGCCCGGACCTTTCACCTAATGAAAAACTGTTTTTT. Amino acids: CASSPDLSPNEKLFF.

This rearrangement joins TRBV5-1 to TRBJ2-3, with a tentative D call TRBD2 (5 bases). Germline V gene sequence: CDR1 SGHRS, CDR2 YFSETQ. The CDR3 runs 15 residues. Trimming shortened V by 4 bases and J by 0 bases, and 12 bases separated the two germline ends. For the CDR3, the DNA is TGCGCCAGCAGCCTGACTAACCCCAGCACAGATACGCAGTATTTT. Amino acids: CASSLTNPSTDTQYF.

V gene TRBV4-3 combines with J gene TRBJ2-1, with 9 bases matching TRBD2. This CDR3 contains 16 residues. V was pared by 0 bases and J by 4 bases, with 4 bases of the junction left unmatched. Looked up from germline, CDR1 is LGHNA and CDR2 is YSLEER. The CDR3 reads CASSQEPGLAYNEQFF. CDR3 bases: TGCGCCAGCAGCCAAGAGCCGGGACTAGCTTACAATGAGCAGTTCTTC.

This chain uses TRBV6-1 with TRBJ1-1; D remains unclear. Germline lookup yields CDR1 MNHNS and CDR2 SASEGT. V lost 0 bases, J lost 13 bases, and 0 bases lay in between. This CDR3 has 8 amino acids. The CDR3 nucleotides read TGTGCCAGCAGTGAAGCTTTCTTT. Translating gives CASSEAFF.

The CDR3 DNA reads as TGTGCCAGCAGCATGGGACTTGGAAACACCATATATTTT. Its translation: CASSMGLGNTIYF. This chain joins TRBV13 and TRBJ1-3; TRBD1 is a possible D gene (5 bases). The CDR3 is 13 residues long. Trimming shortened V by 5 bases and J by 3 bases, and 8 bases separated the two germline ends. Germline assignment: CDR1 PRHDT and CDR2 FYEKMQ (reference sequence).

The chain is built from TRBV5-4 and TRBJ1-3, with 7 bases aligning to TRBD1. Germline V CDR1 and CDR2: SGHNT, YYREEE (reference sequence). The J segment lost 0 bases and the V segment lost 4 bases, leaving 10 bases of the junction unmatched. This CDR3 is built from 17 residues. The CDR3 DNA follows: TGTGCCAGCAGCCCAGGGACAGCGCCTTTCTCTGGAAACACCATATATTTT. Amino acids: CASSPGTAPFSGNTIYF. The full variable domain, with the rest looked up from reference TRBV5-4 and TRBJ1-3, is ETGVTQSPTHLIKTRGQQVTLRCSSQSGHNTVSWYQQALGQGPQFIFQYYREEENGRGNFPPRFSGLQFPNYSSELNVNALELDDSALYLCASSPGTAPFSGNTIYFGEGSWLTVV.

The chain joins TRBV7-8 to TRBJ2-1, with TRBD2 matching over 11 bases. The germline V gene has CDR1 SGHVS and CDR2 FQNEAQ. CDR3 length: 14 residues. Germline trimming cut 5 bases from V and 6 bases from J; bases unmatched to any gene: 3. As DNA, the CDR3 is TGTGCCAGCAGCATCACTAGCGGGGGCAATGAGCAGTTCTTC. This codes for CASSITSGGNEQFF.

The V and J genes are TRBV7-9 and TRBJ1-3; D call uncertain. The CDR3 contains 14 residues. Germline CDR1 is SEHNR and CDR2 is FQNEAQ (reference sequence). The V gene lost 6 bases and the J gene lost 2 bases, with 11 bases spanning the gap. The CDR3 DNA follows: TGTGCCAGCAGGCTTCCAGAAGCTGGAAACACCATATATTTT. Protein product: CASRLPEAGNTIYF.

This chain joins TRBV2 and TRBJ1-5; D gene uncertain. The CDR3 is 14 amino acids. Germline V gives CDR1 SNHLY, CDR2 FYNNEI. V dropped 3 bases and J dropped 6 bases, with 12 bases sitting between them. CDR3 bases: TGTGCCAGCAGTGAGGCGGGCACGACTCAGCCCCAGCATTTT. Translating gives CASSEAGTTQPQHF.

V and J are TRBV10-3 and TRBJ2-3; D remains ambiguous. The germline gives CDR1 ENHRY, CDR2 SYGVKD. The CDR3 consists of 15 residues. Trimming shortened V by 4 bases and J by 4 bases, and 15 bases separated the two germline ends. This CDR3 reads CAISVDPGPSDTQYF. The CDR3 DNA sequence: TGTGCCATCAGTGTTGACCCGGGTCCGTCAGATACGCAGTATTTT.

The chain carries TRBV6-6 and TRBJ1-3; D remains ambiguous. Trimming shortened V by 8 bases and J by 4 bases, and 9 bases separated the two germline ends. This CDR3 region has 12 residues. Germline assignment: CDR1 MNHNY and CDR2 SVGAGI (reference sequence). CDR3 nucleotides: TGTGCCAGCGTTAGGGCGGGAAACACCATATATTTT. Protein product: CASVRAGNTIYF.

The J gene is TRBJ1-3, the V gene TRBV30; a possible D gene is TRBD1 (5 bases). The germline CDR1 and CDR2 sequences are GTSNPN and SVGIG (reference sequence). Trimming stripped 5 bases from V and 2 bases from J, with 22 bases between. CDR3 length: 17 amino acids. The CDR3: CAWGSGDLRATGNTIYF. CDR3 DNA sequence: TGTGCCTGGGGGTCCGGGGACCTGAGAGCCACTGGAAACACCATATATTTT. Drawing the rest from reference TRBV30 and TRBJ1-3, the complete variable domain is SQTIHQWPATLVQPVGSPLSLECTVEGTSNPNLYWYRQAAGRGLQLLFYSVGIGQISSEVPQNLSASRPQDRQFILSSKKLLLSDSGFYLCAWGSGDLRATGNTIYFGEGSWLTVV.

The V call is TRBV11-2, the J call TRBJ2-1; D gene ambiguous. The germline V and J ends were trimmed by 5 bases and 7 bases, with 12 bases remaining between them. In germline, CDR1 is SGHAT, CDR2 FQNNGV. CDR3 length: 13 residues. The CDR3 DNA follows: TGTGCCAGCAGCCCCCAGCCCCAAAATGAGCAGTTCTTC. Amino acids: CASSPQPQNEQFF.

The chain is built from TRBV4-1 and TRBJ2-5; D possibly corresponds to TRBD2 (6 bases). The ends were cut back, 1 base at V and 5 bases at J, with 17 bases in the middle. CDR3 length: 16 amino acids. Germline values: CDR1 MGHRA, CDR2 YSYEKL. This CDR3 is CASSQAVILREETQYF. The CDR3 DNA sequence: TGCGCCAGCAGCCAAGCCGTCATTCTACGGGAGGAGACCCAGTACTTC.

The V call is TRBV28, the J call TRBJ2-7; 9 bases are a match to TRBD1. This CDR3 is 15 amino acids long. CDR1 and CDR2 (germline): MDHEN, SYDVKM. Trimming at V came to 4 bases and at J to 2 bases, leaving 6 bases not matched to a gene. CDR3 sequence (DNA): TGTGCCAGCAGTTCCTCCGGGACAGGGACCTACGAGCAGTACTTC. Translated: CASSSSGTGTYEQYF. Together with reference TRBV28 and TRBJ2-7, the CDR3 gives the full variable domain: DVKVTQSSRYLVKRTGEKVFLECVQDMDHENMFWYRQDPGLGLRLIYFSYDVKMKEKGDIPEGYSVSREKKERFSLILESASTNQTSMYLCASSSSGTGTYEQYFGPGTRLTVT.

The chain uses TRBV4-1 and TRBJ2-3; D gene unclear. Germline V gene data show CDR1 as MGHRA and CDR2 as YSYEKL. The CDR3 consists of 15 residues. V was cut by 4 bases and J by 0 bases, with 11 bases left in between. As DNA, the CDR3 is TGCGCCAGCAGCCCGCGGACGCTCAGCACAGATACGCAGTATTTT. Amino acids: CASSPRTLSTDTQYF.

The rearrangement joins TRBV30 to TRBJ1-2; D remains unclear. The germline V gene encodes CDR1 GTSNPN and CDR2 SVGIG (reference sequence). V shed 0 bases and J shed 6 bases, with 11 bases lying between them. The CDR3 totals 13 residues. The CDR3 DNA is TGTGCCTGGAGTGTACCGGTGAGAGATGGCTACACCTTC. Translation gives CAWSVPVRDGYTF.

The V and J genes are TRBV4-3 and TRBJ2-2; 8 bases fit TRBD1. CDR1 and CDR2 (germline): LGHNA, YSLEER. The CDR3 spans 16 residues. V shed 4 bases, J shed 6 bases, and the junction held 10 bases outside the gene matches. The CDR3, as DNA: TGCGCCAGCAGCCCACGGACAGGGATAGTTTCCGGGGAGCTGTTTTTT. It encodes CASSPRTGIVSGELFF.

The chain carries TRBV7-9 and TRBJ1-2; a weak D match, TRBD1 (5 bases). The V gene lost 2 bases and the J gene lost 4 bases, with 8 bases spanning the gap. Germline V gives CDR1 SEHNR, CDR2 FQNEAQ (reference sequence). CDR3 length: 13 residues. The CDR3 DNA is TGTGCCAGCAGCTTAAGGGACTCCTATGGCTACACCTTC. This encodes CASSLRDSYGYTF.